This T cell receptor beta chain originates from a study of post-analysis software for immune sequencing data. Study summary: Included among the disease courses, which were recorded for the cohort, were relapsing-remitting, secondary progressive and progressive-relapsing multiple sclerosis. Study-wide findings and caveats: TRBV5-6, TRBV5-1 and TRBV20-1 belonged to a set of a handful of TRBV segments that were more frequent in patients than controls. When the samples were clustered directly with F measure, those that had been prepared in the same batch showed strong co-clustering.

This CDR3 is 14 amino acids long. Germline loops: CDR1 SGHRS, CDR2 YFSETQ. Unique molecular identifiers had been added to the TCR beta cDNA libraries. TCRdb analysed the PCR reads with MiXCR anew, one entry per CDR3 protein. Of fewer than 850,000 distinct CDR3 sequences in the sample, approximately 44% are singletons; the top ten hold 4% to 5%. As to this clonotype: Its antigen is not identified. At one boundary the junction diverges from the germline segment, which might be a read error.

The sequenced sample consisted of blood. The chain links TRBV5-1 to TRBJ2-1, with D hard to call. The source of this sequence is a girl between 5 and 17 years old with multiple sclerosis. The CDR3: CASSLAGRYNEQFF. The DNA for the CDR3 is TGTGCCAGCAGCTTAGCCGGCAGGTACAATGAGCAGTTCTTC.